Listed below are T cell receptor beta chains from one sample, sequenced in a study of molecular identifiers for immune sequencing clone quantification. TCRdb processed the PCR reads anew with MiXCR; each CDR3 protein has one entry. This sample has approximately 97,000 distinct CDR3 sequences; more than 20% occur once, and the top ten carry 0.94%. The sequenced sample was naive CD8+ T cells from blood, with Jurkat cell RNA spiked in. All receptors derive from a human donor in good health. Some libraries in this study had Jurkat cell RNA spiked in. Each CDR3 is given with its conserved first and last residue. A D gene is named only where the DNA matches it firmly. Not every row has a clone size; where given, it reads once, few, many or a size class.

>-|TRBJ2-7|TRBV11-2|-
TGTGCCAGCAGCTTAGGGCCGCTAGGCTCCTACGAGCAGTACTTC
CASSLGPLGSYEQYF
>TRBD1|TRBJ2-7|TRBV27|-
TGTGCCTGCAGTTCAGACAGGGGTTACGAGCAGTACTTC
CACSSDRGYEQYF
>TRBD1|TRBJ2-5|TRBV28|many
TGTGCCAGCAGTCCAACACCGGGACAGCAAGAGACCCAGTACTTC
CASSPTPGQQETQYF
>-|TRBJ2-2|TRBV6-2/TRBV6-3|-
TGTGCCAGCAGTTACGCAATGGGGGACCCGTGGGAGCTGTTTTTT
CASSYAMGDPWELFF
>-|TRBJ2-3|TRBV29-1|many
TGCAGCGTTGATGCTTCTTGGTCAGTCCACACAGATACGCAGTATTTT
CSVDASWSVHTDTQYF
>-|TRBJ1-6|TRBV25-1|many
TGTGCCAGCGGCGGGGATAGCTCCTATAATTCACCCCTCCACTTT
CASGGDSSYNSPLHF
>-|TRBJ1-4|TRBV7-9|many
TGTGCCAGCAGCGCACCTCCACAAAAAGACCAGGAAAAACTGTTTTTT
CASSAPPQKDQEKLFF
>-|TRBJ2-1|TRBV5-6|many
TGTGCCAGCAGCCCAACGTCTTCCTACAATGAGCAGTTCTTC
CASSPTSSYNEQFF
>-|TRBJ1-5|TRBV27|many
TGTGCCAGCAGTTCCGGGGGCCATCAGCCCCAGCATTTT
CASSSGGHQPQHF
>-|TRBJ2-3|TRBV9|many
TGTGCCAGCAGCGTAGTAGTGGGGATGGGCACAGATACGCAGTATTTT
CASSVVVGMGTDTQYF
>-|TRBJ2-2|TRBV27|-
TGTGCCAGCAGTAGTCTCGCGACTGGCACCGGGGAGCTGTTTTTT
CASSSLATGTGELFF
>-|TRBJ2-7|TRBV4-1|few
TGCGCCAGCAGCCAAACAGGGTCCAGCTACGAGCAGTACTTC
CASSQTGSSYEQYF
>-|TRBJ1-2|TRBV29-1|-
TGCAGCGTTGAAGCTAGGACAGTACTCTATGGCTACACCTTC
CSVEARTVLYGYTF
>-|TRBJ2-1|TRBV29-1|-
TGCAGCGTTGCTTGGTCCCTCTCCTACAAAGAGCAGTTCTTC
CSVAWSLSYKEQFF
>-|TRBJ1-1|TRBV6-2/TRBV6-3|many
TGCGCCAGCAGTTCCCCTTGGAGGGGTTGGCCGAACACTGAAGCTTTCTTT
CASSSPWRGWPNTEAFF
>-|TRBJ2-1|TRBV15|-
TGTGCCACCAGCGGTAGCCGGTCGGTGGCGTGCGATGAGCGGTTCTTC
CATSGSRSVACDERFF
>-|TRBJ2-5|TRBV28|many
TGTGCCAGCAGCCAAGAGACCCAGTACTTC
CASSQETQYF
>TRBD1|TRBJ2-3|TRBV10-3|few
TGTGCCATCAGTGACGGGACAGGCACAGATACGCAGTATTTT
CAISDGTGTDTQYF
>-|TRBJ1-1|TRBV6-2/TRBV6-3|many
TGTGCCACCAACCAGGGGACCTACACTGAAGCTTTCTTT
CATNQGTYTEAFF
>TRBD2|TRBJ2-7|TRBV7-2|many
TGTGCCAGCAGCCCAACAGGACTAGCGGGGTACGAGCAGTACTTC
CASSPTGLAGYEQYF
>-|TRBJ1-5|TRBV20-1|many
TGCAGTGCCCTGGGCAGTGGTTATAGCAATCAGCCCCAGCATTTT
CSALGSGYSNQPQHF
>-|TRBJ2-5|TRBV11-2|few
TGTGCCAGCAGCTTAGTTGAGACCCAGTACTTC
CASSLVETQYF
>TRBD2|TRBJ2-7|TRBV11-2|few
TGTGCCAGCAGCTTAAACGGGGGGGCATACGAGCAGTACTTC
CASSLNGGAYEQYF
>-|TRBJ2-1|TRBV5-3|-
TGTGAAGGGATTGAGCAGTTCTTC
CEGIEQFF
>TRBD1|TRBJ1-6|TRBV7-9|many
TGTGCCAGCAGCCCACGGACAGGGCCAAGTTCACCCCTCCACTTT
CASSPRTGPSSPLHF
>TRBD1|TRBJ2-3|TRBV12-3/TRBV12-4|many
TGTGCCAGCAGTCCCTCCGGGACAGGGATGCCAGATACGCAGTATTTT
CASSPSGTGMPDTQYF
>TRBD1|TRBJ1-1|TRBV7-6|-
TGTGCCAGCGGCCTCGGGACAGTCATGAACACTGAAGCTTTCTTT
CASGLGTVMNTEAFF
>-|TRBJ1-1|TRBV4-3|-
TGCGCCAGCAGCCAAAACAGGGTAGGGAACACTGAAGCTTTCTTT
CASSQNRVGNTEAFF
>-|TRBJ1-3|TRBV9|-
TGTGCCAGCAGCTTGGGAAGGGGTCTTTCTGGAAACACCATATATTTT
CASSLGRGLSGNTIYF
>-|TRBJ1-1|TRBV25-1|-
TGTGCCAGCAGTATTGCGAACACTGAAGCTTTCTTT
CASSIANTEAFF
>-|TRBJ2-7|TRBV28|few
TGTGCCAGCAGTTTATGGACCTCAGGGGACGAGCAGTACTTC
CASSLWTSGDEQYF
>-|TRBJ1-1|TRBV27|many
TGTGCCAGCAGTTTCTCAGGGCTGAACACTGAAGCTTTCTTT
CASSFSGLNTEAFF
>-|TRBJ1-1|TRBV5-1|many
TGCGCCAGCAGCCCGGACCTCACTGAAGCTTTCTTT
CASSPDLTEAFF
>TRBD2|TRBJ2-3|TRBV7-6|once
TGTGCCAGCAGCCCAACTAGCGGGAGAATATCAGATACGCAGTATTTT
CASSPTSGRISDTQYF
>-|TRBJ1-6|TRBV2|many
TGTGCCAGCAGGGCCGCCGGGACGGCATATAATTCACCCCTCCACTTT
CASRAAGTAYNSPLHF
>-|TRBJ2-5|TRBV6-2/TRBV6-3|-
TGTGCCAGCAGGGGGGGGGACAGAGACCTCTACCAAGAGACCCAGTACTTC
CASRGGDRDLYQETQYF
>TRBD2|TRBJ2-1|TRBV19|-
TGTGCCAGTAGTTTCACTAGCGGGGGCTACTCCTACAATGAGCAGTTCTTC
CASSFTSGGYSYNEQFF
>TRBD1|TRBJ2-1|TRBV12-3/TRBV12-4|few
TGTGCCAGCAGCCCGACTTCAGGGGGCGATGAGCAGTTCTTC
CASSPTSGGDEQFF
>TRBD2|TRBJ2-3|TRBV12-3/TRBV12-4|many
TGTGCCAGCAGTCAAGGGACTAGCGGATACACAGATACGCAGTATTTT
CASSQGTSGYTDTQYF
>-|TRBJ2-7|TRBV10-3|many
TGTGCCATCAGTGACCCTAGACAGGCTATCTACGAGCAGTACTTC
CAISDPRQAIYEQYF